This passage covers 5 T cell receptor beta chains from one sample sequenced in a study of T-cell memory formation after mild COVID-19. In TCRdb, the 5' RACE reads were re-called with MiXCR into one record per CDR3 protein. The sample yields hundreds of thousands of distinct CDR3 sequences, roughly 15% seen once. Sequencing was carried out using PBMCs or a T cell subset sorted from them (not recorded which). The receptors were gathered from a man aged 18 to 35 who had mild COVID-19 (a few samples of this study predate the infection). Cell type and time point are not known.

V usage is TRBV5-1 and J usage is TRBJ2-7; a weak D match, TRBD2 (5 bases). The CDR3 is 14 residues long. CDR1 and CDR2 (germline): SGHRS, YFSETQ. Trimming shortened V by 3 bases and J by 2 bases, and 12 bases separated the two germline ends. The CDR3 DNA follows: TGCGCCAGCAGCTCTCGCTCCGGGGCCTACGAGCAGTACTTC. Protein: CASSSRSGAYEQYF.

The gene calls are TRBV9 and TRBJ1-2; unclear D gene. Trimming took 4 bases from V and 4 from J, leaving 14 bases between them. Germline CDR1 is SGDLS and CDR2 is YYNGEE. The length of the CDR3 is 14 residues. The CDR3 protein is CASSKSRRPYGYTF. CDR3 DNA sequence: TGTGCCAGCAGCAAAAGCAGACGGCCCTATGGCTACACCTTC.

This clonotype was observed a few times. The chain has TRBV6-6 and TRBJ2-7; D tentatively reads TRBD1 or TRBD2 (5 bases each). The CDR3 covers 13 residues. The germline CDR1 and CDR2 sequences are MNHNY and SVGAGI (reference sequence). V lost 6 bases to trimming and J lost 2 bases, with 11 bases between them. CDR3 nucleotide sequence: TGTGCCAGCAGGTCCAGGGAGACCTACGAGCAGTACTTC. Its protein is CASRSRETYEQYF.

CDR3 DNA sequence: TGTGCCAGCAGTTACCAGGGGAGGGAGACCCAGTACTTC. It codes for CASSYQGRETQYF. The chain couples TRBV27 to TRBJ2-5; D possibly matches TRBD1 or TRBD2 (6 bases each). V lost 4 bases to trimming and J lost 5 bases, with 11 bases between them. This CDR3 is built from 13 residues. The germline V gene has CDR1 MNHEY and CDR2 SMNVEV (reference sequence).

This clonotype has at least ten counts. The chain recombines TRBV5-1 with TRBJ1-6, with no clear D. The V gene lost 0 bases and the J gene lost 9 bases, with 7 bases spanning the gap. The CDR3 consists of 13 residues. Germline-derived CDR1 and CDR2 are SGHRS and YFSETQ. The DNA for the CDR3 is TGCGCCAGCAGCTTGGAGCCCTCTTCACCCCTCCACTTT. This sequence encodes CASSLEPSSPLHF.